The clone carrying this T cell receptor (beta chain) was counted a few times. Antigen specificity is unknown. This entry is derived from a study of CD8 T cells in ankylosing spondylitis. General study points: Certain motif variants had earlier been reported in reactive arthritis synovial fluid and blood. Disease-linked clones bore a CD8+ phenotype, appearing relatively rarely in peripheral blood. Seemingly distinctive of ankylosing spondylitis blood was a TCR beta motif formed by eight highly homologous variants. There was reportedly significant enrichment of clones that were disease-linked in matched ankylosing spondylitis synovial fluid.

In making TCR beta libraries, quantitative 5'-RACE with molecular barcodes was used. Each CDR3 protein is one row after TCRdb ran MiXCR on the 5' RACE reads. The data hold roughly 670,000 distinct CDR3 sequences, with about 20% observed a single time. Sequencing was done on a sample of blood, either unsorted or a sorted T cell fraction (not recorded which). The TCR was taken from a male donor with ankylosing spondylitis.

The CDR3 DNA sequence: TGTGCCAGCAGCACCGGACAGGGCGGCATTCAGTACTTC. Translation gives CASSTGQGGIQYF. The J gene is TRBJ2-4, the V gene TRBV7-9, with 8 bases lining up with TRBD1. Per germline, CDR1 SEHNR and CDR2 FQNEAQ (reference sequence). This CDR3 has 13 amino acids. Losses at the gene ends were 5 bases for V and 9 bases for J; bases not matched to a gene: 6.